This entry describes one T cell receptor (beta chain). The authors sequenced patients whose flow cytometry had shown CD8+CD57+ cell expansion. Blood samples were obtained from patients who had received no prior therapy. The CDR3 consists of 13 residues. Germline values: CDR1 SEHNR, CDR2 FQNEAQ (reference sequence). Trimming at V came to 8 bases and at J to 5 bases, leaving 5 bases not matched to a gene. This entry belongs to a study of CD8+CD57+ T cells in acquired aplastic anemia. About the study: Yields of DNA that came from sorted CD4+ and CD8+ cells averaged around 3 ug.

TCR beta VDJ and CDR3 profiling used genomic DNA as template. Using its own MiXCR run on the reads, TCRdb lists one record per CDR3 protein. The sample carries fewer than 200,000 distinct CDR3 sequences, roughly 48% recorded once. Specimen: sorted CD4+, CD8+, or CD8+CD57+ T cells (not recorded which) from PBMCs. The J gene is TRBJ2-1, the V gene TRBV7-9, with 8 bases fitting TRBD2. This clonotype was sampled from a human donor with aplastic anemia. The CDR3 is CASGSGTNNEQFF. DNA for the CDR3: TGTGCCAGCGGTAGCGGGACAAACAATGAGCAGTTCTTC.